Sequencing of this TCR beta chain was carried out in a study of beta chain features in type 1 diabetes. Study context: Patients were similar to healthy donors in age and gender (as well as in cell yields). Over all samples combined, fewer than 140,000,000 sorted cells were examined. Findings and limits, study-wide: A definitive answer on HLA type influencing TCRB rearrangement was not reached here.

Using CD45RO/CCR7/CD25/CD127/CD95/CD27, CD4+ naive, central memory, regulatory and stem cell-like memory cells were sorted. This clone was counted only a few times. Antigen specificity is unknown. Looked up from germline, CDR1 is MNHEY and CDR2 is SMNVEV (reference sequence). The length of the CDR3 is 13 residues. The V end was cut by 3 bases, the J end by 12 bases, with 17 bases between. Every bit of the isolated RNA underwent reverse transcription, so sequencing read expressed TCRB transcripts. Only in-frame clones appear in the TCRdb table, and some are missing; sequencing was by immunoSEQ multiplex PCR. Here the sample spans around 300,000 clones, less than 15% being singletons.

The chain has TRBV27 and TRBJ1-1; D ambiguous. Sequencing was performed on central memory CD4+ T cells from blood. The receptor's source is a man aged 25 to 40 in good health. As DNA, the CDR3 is TGTGCCAGCAGTTTCTTGGAGAAGACCACTACTTTCTTT. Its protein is CASSFLEKTTTFF.